A selection of T cell receptor beta chains follows, all from one sample in a study of blood T cell repertoires in COVID-19. Some clones are missing from TCRdb's copy, which holds only in-frame ones; the method was immunoSEQ multiplex PCR. The data contain around 260,000 clones, approximately 91% of them singletons. The sequencing sample was made of peripheral blood. The receptor source for this set is a middle-aged woman who had recovered from COVID-19. CDR3s include the opening cysteine and the closing phenylalanine or tryptophan. The D gene is left open where the match is weak. Not all rows give a size; the values are once, few, many and, for expanded clones, a class.

j_gene: TRBJ2-5; v_gene: TRBV6-5; d_gene: -; abundance: -; CDR3nt: TGTGCCAGTCAGGGGAAATGGGAAGAGACCCAGTACTTC; CDR3aa: CASQGKWEETQYF
j_gene: TRBJ2-1; v_gene: TRBV4-1; d_gene: TRBD2; abundance: -; CDR3nt: TGCGCCAGCAGCCCCACCCGTCCAGCGGGAGTTTACAATGAGCAGTTCTTC; CDR3aa: CASSPTRPAGVYNEQFF
j_gene: TRBJ1-3; v_gene: TRBV7-2; d_gene: -; abundance: few; CDR3nt: TGTGCCAGCAGCCCCCTGACTCCTGGAAACACCATATATTTT; CDR3aa: CASSPLTPGNTIYF
j_gene: TRBJ1-4; v_gene: TRBV27; d_gene: TRBD1; abundance: -; CDR3nt: TGTGCCAGCAGTTCGAAAGGGGACAGCTATAATGAAAAACTGTTTTTT; CDR3aa: CASSSKGDSYNEKLFF
j_gene: TRBJ2-7; v_gene: TRBV6-5; d_gene: TRBD2; abundance: few; CDR3nt: TGTGCCAGCAGAGTACTAGCGAACTCCTACGAGCAGTACTTC; CDR3aa: CASRVLANSYEQYF
j_gene: TRBJ2-1; v_gene: TRBV19; d_gene: TRBD2; abundance: -; CDR3nt: TGTGCCAGTATGTTATCGGGAGCGGGAAGGGGCAATGAGCAGTTCTTC; CDR3aa: CASMLSGAGRGNEQFF
j_gene: TRBJ2-2; v_gene: TRBV27; d_gene: TRBD2; abundance: -; CDR3nt: TGTGCCAGCAGTCCAACGGAGCGGGATGCGAACACCGGGGAGCTGTTTTTT; CDR3aa: CASSPTERDANTGELFF
j_gene: TRBJ1-1; v_gene: TRBV30; d_gene: TRBD1; abundance: -; CDR3nt: TGTGCCTTACAGGGACAGGCCAAGAACACTGAAGCTTTCTTT; CDR3aa: CALQGQAKNTEAFF
j_gene: TRBJ2-1; v_gene: TRBV11-3; d_gene: TRBD2; abundance: once; CDR3nt: TGTGCCAGCAGCTTAGGTCTGGGCCTTGGGACTAGCGGGAGGGACAATGAGCAGTTCTTC; CDR3aa: CASSLGLGLGTSGRDNEQFF
j_gene: TRBJ1-3; v_gene: TRBV3-1/TRBV3-2; d_gene: -; abundance: -; CDR3nt: TGTGCCAGCAGCCAAGTGCAGGGAGGAGCTGGAAACACCATATATTTT; CDR3aa: CASSQVQGGAGNTIYF
j_gene: TRBJ2-1; v_gene: TRBV20-1; d_gene: -; abundance: -; CDR3nt: TGCAGTGCTAGTCTTTCGGGAGAGGAGATTGAGCAGTTCTTC; CDR3aa: CSASLSGEEIEQFF
j_gene: TRBJ2-5; v_gene: TRBV27; d_gene: -; abundance: -; CDR3nt: TGTGCCAGCAGGTCGGGACTGCAAGAGACCCAGTACTTC; CDR3aa: CASRSGLQETQYF
j_gene: TRBJ2-7; v_gene: TRBV6-5; d_gene: -; abundance: -; CDR3nt: TGTGCCAGCAGGGGCAGCTCCTACGAGCAGTACTTC; CDR3aa: CASRGSSYEQYF
j_gene: TRBJ2-5; v_gene: TRBV12-5; d_gene: -; abundance: -; CDR3nt: TGTGCTAGTGGTTTGGAGACGACGGGACAAGAGACCCAGTACTTC; CDR3aa: CASGLETTGQETQYF
j_gene: TRBJ1-4; v_gene: TRBV7-9; d_gene: -; abundance: -; CDR3nt: TGTGCCAGCAGATTAGGGGCCGGGGGAGAAAAACTGTTTTTT; CDR3aa: CASRLGAGGEKLFF
j_gene: TRBJ2-3; v_gene: TRBV7-3; d_gene: TRBD2; abundance: -; CDR3nt: TGTGCCAGCAGCTTAAATGCGGGAGGGTCGGCAGATACGCAGTATTTT; CDR3aa: CASSLNAGGSADTQYF